This T cell receptor beta chain was sequenced for a study of T cell responses to AZD1222 COVID-19 vaccine. Study-wide results and caveats: After two AZD1222 doses, spike-specific TCR breadth and depth rose versus day 0. Reports indicate that nearly half of spike-specific TCRs are directed at unmutated variant regions. Repertoire sampling was restricted to post-peak T cell response timepoints.

This table comes from immunoSEQ multiplex PCR, and its TCRdb copy is limited to in-frame clones, with some not included. Of under 200,000 clones listed, roughly 92% are singletons. The ends lost 5 bases at V and 2 bases at J; junction bases unmatched: 3. CDR1 is SEHNR, CDR2 FQNEAQ, per germline (reference sequence). The CDR3 loop spans 14 amino acids. As for this clone: Its matching antigen is unknown.

The chain employs TRBV7-9 and TRBJ1-1; 9 nucleotides agree with TRBD1. The specimen comprised peripheral blood, sampled on day 0 of AZD1222 vaccination. The sequence was collected from an adult in good health. The CDR3 DNA reads as TGTGCCAGCAGCGGGACAGGGATAAACACTGAAGCTTTCTTT. Its protein product is CASSGTGINTEAFF.